This T cell receptor beta chain stems from a study of cytotoxic CD8 clonotypes in ibrutinib-treated CLL. Study-level background: The group held approximately eleven relapsed/refractory and 15 treatment-naive patients, with 17 IGHV unmutated.

Worth noting for this clone: The antigen remains unidentified.

This table comes from immunoSEQ multiplex PCR, and its TCRdb copy is limited to in-frame clones, with some not included. The sample includes about 300,000 clones, around 69% seen only once; the top ten take roughly 5.7%. Trimming removed 5 bases from V and 4 bases from J, with 11 bases in between. The CDR3 runs to 13 residues. Germline loops: CDR1 SNHLY, CDR2 FYNNEI. Findings of the study overall: Researchers report that baseline clonality outpaced age-matched healthy donors and tracked circulating CD8+ T-cell counts. Upon ibrutinib response clonality rose, and upon progression it fell back toward baseline.

The chain has TRBV2 and TRBJ2-5; D not certain. The receptor's source is a human donor with chronic lymphocytic leukemia. The sample in question was PBMCs, obtained at disease progression, from a patient treated with ibrutinib. This CDR3 is CASSRPGGETQYF. The CDR3 bases are TGTGCCAGCAGTCGGCCCGGCGGAGAGACCCAGTACTTC. Looking up the rest from reference TRBV2 and TRBJ2-5 gives the full variable domain: EPEVTQTPSHQVTQMGQEVILRCVPISNHLYFYWYRQILGQKVEFLVSFYNNEISEKSEIFDDQFSVERPDGSNFTLKIRSTKLEDSAMYFCASSRPGGETQYFGPGTRLLVL.